Listed below are T cell receptor beta chains from one sample, sequenced in a study of T cell repertoires in cytomegalovirus infection. Antigens of these TCRs are unknown. Via MiXCR, TCRdb re-called the reads, giving one row per CDR3 protein. The sample includes hundreds of thousands of distinct CDR3 sequences, roughly 43% of them seen just once. Sequenced material: cultured PBMCs, taken from culture after CMV antigen stimulation. The receptors here all came from a human donor in good health (CMV status not recorded). Some clones in this sample may be carry-over from other donors' samples. Each CDR3 is given with its conserved first and last residue. The order of the fields is D gene, V gene, clone size, J gene, CDR3 DNA, CDR3 protein. D genes are given only for firm matches. Clone size is shown for a subset of rows, as once, few, many or a class of expanded clone.

TRBD1,TRBV28,.,TRBJ2-7,TGTGCCAGCAGTCCCAACCCTACAGGGGGGGAGCAGTACTTC,CASSPNPTGGEQYF
TRBD2,TRBV10-1,few,TRBJ2-7,TGCGCCAGCTCGAGAGATAGCGGGAGCGGCGAGCAGTACTTC,CASSRDSGSGEQYF
TRBD2,TRBV27,.,TRBJ2-3,TGTGCCAGCAGTCCCGGGCTCCGGGAGGGCCTAATTAGCACAGATACGCAGTATTTT,CASSPGLREGLISTDTQYF
TRBD1,TRBV7-6,.,TRBJ1-2,TGTGCCAGCAGCTTGTCGGGACAGGGGGCGTTAGGCTACACCTTC,CASSLSGQGALGYTF
TRBD1,TRBV7-9,few,TRBJ2-3,TGTGCCAGCAGCCCTATGTACGGGACAGGTTTAATGCGGCTGGCAGATACGCAGTATTTT,CASSPMYGTGLMRLADTQYF
.,TRBV7-2,few,TRBJ2-2,TGTGCCAGCAGCTTTGGGGGGACGGCGAACACCGGGGAGCTGTTTTTT,CASSFGGTANTGELFF
.,TRBV7-6,.,TRBJ1-1,TGTGCCAGTAGCTTAGGACACCGCACTGAAGCTTTCTTT,CASSLGHRTEAFF
TRBD2,TRBV7-6,few,TRBJ2-5,TGTGCCAGCAGCTTAGAGGCAGATAGCGGGGGGGCGGAGAAGACCCAGTACTTC,CASSLEADSGGAEKTQYF
.,TRBV27,.,TRBJ1-5,TGTGCCAGCAGTTGGGGGTATAGCAATCAGCCCCAGCATTTT,CASSWGYSNQPQHF
.,TRBV7-6,.,TRBJ2-2,TGTGCCAGCAGCTTAGAACCCCTGGGGACCGGGGAGCTGTTTTTT,CASSLEPLGTGELFF
TRBD1,TRBV7-8,few,TRBJ1-6,TGTGCCAGCAGCAAGACAGGGTCTAATTCACCCCTCCACTTT,CASSKTGSNSPLHF
TRBD1,TRBV6-1,few,TRBJ1-5,TGTGCCAGCAGTATTACGTTCACAGGGGGCGATCAGCCCCAGCATTTT,CASSITFTGGDQPQHF
TRBD2,TRBV5-6,.,TRBJ2-3,TGTGCCAGCAGCTTGGGATTCGATAGCGGGGGCTTCACAGATACGCAGTATTTT,CASSLGFDSGGFTDTQYF
.,TRBV7-9,few,TRBJ1-1,TGTGCCAGCAGCTCCGACAGGTACACTGAAGCTTTCTTT,CASSSDRYTEAFF
TRBD2,TRBV7-2,.,TRBJ2-7,TGTGCCAGCAGCTCGCACGGGACTAGCGGGAGCGAGCAGTACTTC,CASSSHGTSGSEQYF
.,TRBV6-6,.,TRBJ2-7,TGTGCCAGCAGCCCCCCCGGGGGTAGCTCCTACGAGCAGTACTTC,CASSPPGGSSYEQYF
TRBD2,TRBV11-2,.,TRBJ2-1,TGTGCCAGCAGCCCGCGGATAGCGGGAGTCTATGAGCAGTTCTTC,CASSPRIAGVYEQFF
.,TRBV7-6,.,TRBJ2-7,TGTGCCAGCAGCCCTGACACCCCGGCCTACGAGCAGTACTTC,CASSPDTPAYEQYF
TRBD1,TRBV4-3,.,TRBJ1-2,TGCGCCAGCAGCCAAGTCCAGGGGGCGCTATTGACTGGCTACACCTTC,CASSQVQGALLTGYTF
.,TRBV5-4,.,TRBJ1-2,TGTGCCAGCAGCTTGGATGGAGGAGACTATGGCTACACCTTC,CASSLDGGDYGYTF
.,TRBV14,.,TRBJ1-6,TGTGCCAGCAGCGGACAAATTGGTTCACCCCTCCACTTT,CASSGQIGSPLHF
.,TRBV5-1,once,TRBJ2-7,TGCGCCAGCAGCTCCCCTGGGGACGAGCAGTACTTC,CASSSPGDEQYF
TRBD1,TRBV6-1,.,TRBJ1-1,TGTGCCAGCAGCTTGATGGACAGGAGCAACACTGAAGCTTTCTTT,CASSLMDRSNTEAFF
TRBD1,TRBV7-6,.,TRBJ1-5,TGTGCCAGCAGCTTATACAGGGGCCAGCCCCAGCATTTT,CASSLYRGQPQHF
.,TRBV20-1,.,TRBJ2-1,TGCAGTGCCCTCCAAGGGCAGAGCTCCTACAATGAGCAGTTCTTC,CSALQGQSSYNEQFF
.,TRBV5-5,.,TRBJ1-1,TGTGCCAGCAGCTTTTCGGGGACTGCCACTGAAGCTTTCTTT,CASSFSGTATEAFF
TRBD2,TRBV20-1,.,TRBJ2-1,TGCAGTGTATGGAGACTAGCTCTGAATGAGCAGTTCTTC,CSVWRLALNEQFF
TRBD2,TRBV4-1,.,TRBJ2-2,TGTGCCAGCAGCCAAGGGACTAGCGGGGGGGCCTTTACCGGGGAGCTGTTTTTT,CASSQGTSGGAFTGELFF
.,TRBV28,.,TRBJ2-7,TGTGCCAGCAGTCCGAATCTGGGGAGTGGATACGAGCAGTACTTC,CASSPNLGSGYEQYF
.,TRBV11-3,few,TRBJ1-5,TGTGCCAGCAGCTTAGGTCCAGGGATTTTTCAGCCCCAGCATTTT,CASSLGPGIFQPQHF
TRBD2,TRBV10-3,.,TRBJ2-1,TGTGCCATCAGTGATTTAGCGGGAGCCTACAATGAGCAGTTCTTC,CAISDLAGAYNEQFF
.,TRBV7-3,.,TRBJ2-1,TGTGCCAGCAGCCCCGGGCCCCGCCCCAATGAGCAGTTCTTC,CASSPGPRPNEQFF
.,TRBV19,once,TRBJ1-5,TGTGCCAGTAGTATTGGCATCTATCAGCCCCAGCATTTT,CASSIGIYQPQHF
TRBD1,TRBV11-2,few,TRBJ1-5,TGTGCCAGCAGCCCCCGGACAGGGAGGGACGAGCCCCAGCATTTT,CASSPRTGRDEPQHF
TRBD1,TRBV12-3/TRBV12-4,.,TRBJ1-5,TGTGCCAGCAGCGACAGGGTTATGTCCGGACAGCCCCAGCATTTT,CASSDRVMSGQPQHF
.,TRBV12-3/TRBV12-4,.,TRBJ2-2,TGTGCCAGCAGTTCTGGGGGGGCCAAGGGCGGGGAGCTGTTTTTT,CASSSGGAKGGELFF
.,TRBV11-2,.,TRBJ2-3,TGTGCCAGCAGCAGGAAAGCCACTAAACGGGGGGCTAGTCCCGCAGATACGCAGTATTTT,CASSRKATKRGASPADTQYF
.,TRBV7-2,.,TRBJ1-6,TGTGCCAGCAGCCAGGTCTCCTATAATTCACCCCTCCACTTT,CASSQVSYNSPLHF
.,TRBV7-4,few,TRBJ2-5,TGTGCCAGCAGTCAGGGGGGGGTAGCCCGATTCCAAGAGACCCAGTACTTC,CASSQGGVARFQETQYF
TRBD1,TRBV5-1,.,TRBJ1-2,TGCGCCAGCAAGGGACAGGGGTCTCCATTTAAGGGCTACACCTTC,CASKGQGSPFKGYTF
TRBD1,TRBV28,.,TRBJ1-2,TGTGCCAGCAGTGGACAGGGCCCCTTGAACTATGGCTACACCTTC,CASSGQGPLNYGYTF
.,TRBV7-2,.,TRBJ2-1,TGTGCCAGCAGCAGCCACCCCGCCTACAATGAGCAGTTCTTC,CASSSHPAYNEQFF
TRBD1,TRBV7-2,.,TRBJ1-5,TGTGCCAGCAGCTTACCAGGGGGAGGACAGCCCCAGCATTTT,CASSLPGGGQPQHF
TRBD2,TRBV20-1,.,TRBJ2-2,TGCAGTGCTTCCTGGACTAGCGGCGGGGAGCTGTTTTTT,CSASWTSGGELFF
TRBD1,TRBV7-2,few,TRBJ1-1,TGTGCCAGCAGCTTGACGGCGACAGGGGGCTATACTGAAGCTTTCTTT,CASSLTATGGYTEAFF
TRBD2,TRBV10-3,.,TRBJ2-7,TGTGCCATCAGTGAGTTTCGCGGGGGAGCGGACTTC,CAISEFRGGADF